A selection of T cell receptor beta chains follows, all from one sample in a study of PD-1 blockade in classical Hodgkin lymphoma. The repertoire was sequenced with immunoSEQ multiplex PCR; TCRdb's copy has only in-frame clones and lacks some. The sample has around 25,000 clones, about four fifths seen once. The sample in question was CD4+ T cells from blood, obtained at baseline. The source is a human donor with classical Hodgkin lymphoma. The CDR3 runs from the conserved cysteine through the conserved F or W. The D gene is left open where the match is weak. Clone size is given for some rows only: seen once, a few or many times, or a class if the clone is expanded.

>NA|TRBV6-5|NA|TRBJ1-3
CASRRTGSSGNTIYF
TGTGCCAGCAGGAGGACGGGGAGCTCTGGAAACACCATATATTTT
>NA|TRBV6-6|once|TRBJ1-1
CATRSGTLTSEAFF
TGTGCCACCCGCTCCGGGACCCTTACCTCTGAAGCTTTCTTT
>NA|TRBV14|NA|TRBJ1-2
CASSQVAPAYGYTF
TGTGCCAGCAGCCAAGTAGCGCCCGCCTATGGCTACACCTTC
>NA|TRBV18|NA|TRBJ1-5
CASSPPGQSQPQHF
TGTGCCAGCTCACCACCTGGACAAAGTCAGCCCCAGCATTTT
>NA|TRBV4-1|NA|TRBJ2-7
CASSQGEAPFAEQYF
TGCGCCAGCAGCCAGGGGGAAGCCCCGTTCGCCGAGCAGTACTTC
>NA|TRBV6-6|NA|TRBJ1-1
CASRLQTGDTEAFF
TGTGCCAGCAGGCTTCAAACAGGAGACACTGAAGCTTTCTTT
>NA|TRBV30|NA|TRBJ2-1
CAWSDNQPYEQFF
TGTGCCTGGAGCGACAATCAACCCTATGAGCAGTTCTTC
>NA|TRBV11-3|NA|TRBJ1-1
CASSLDMGAYTEAFF
TGTGCCAGCAGCTTAGATATGGGGGCCTACACTGAAGCTTTCTTT
>TRBD1|TRBV19|NA|TRBJ1-2
CASSIDREYGYTF
TGTGCCAGTAGTATTGACAGGGAGTATGGCTACACCTTC
>NA|TRBV5-8|NA|TRBJ1-1
CASSLVQGEAFF
TGTGCCAGCAGCTTGGTTCAGGGGGAAGCTTTCTTT
>NA|TRBV27|NA|TRBJ1-2
CASSPRRGSGYTF
TGTGCCAGCAGTCCCCGGAGGGGTAGTGGCTACACCTTC
>TRBD1|TRBV9|NA|TRBJ1-4
CASSAMDRGDEKLFF
TGTGCCAGCAGCGCTATGGACAGGGGGGATGAAAAACTGTTTTTT
>NA|TRBV6-1|NA|TRBJ2-3
CASRAQGTSGDTQYF
TGTGCCAGCAGGGCCCAGGGGACGTCGGGTGATACGCAGTATTTT
>NA|TRBV5-1|NA|TRBJ2-7
CASSLEAGSSYEQYF
TGCGCCAGCAGCTTGGAAGCGGGCAGCTCCTACGAGCAGTACTTC
>TRBD2|TRBV7-9|NA|TRBJ2-1
CASSLRAGGQDEQFF
TGTGCCAGCAGCCTACGAGCGGGGGGGCAGGATGAGCAGTTCTTC
>NA|TRBV5-1|NA|TRBJ2-7
CASSLAGTEQYF
TGCGCCAGCAGCTTGGCTGGGACCGAGCAGTACTTC
>TRBD1|TRBV5-1|NA|TRBJ2-7
CASSLEQGAFQEEQYF
TGCGCCAGCAGCTTGGAACAGGGGGCCTTCCAGGAGGAGCAGTACTTC
>TRBD2|TRBV5-8|NA|TRBJ2-3
CASSRLAGGADTQYF
TGTGCCAGCAGCCGACTAGCGGGGGGTGCGGATACGCAGTATTTT
>NA|TRBV11-2|NA|TRBJ1-4
CASSSSDSNEKLFF
TGTGCCAGCAGCTCTTCGGACAGTAATGAAAAACTGTTTTTT
>TRBD1|TRBV7-3|few|TRBJ1-2
CASSPGQGAQYGYTF
TGTGCCAGCAGCCCGGGACAGGGGGCGCAGTATGGCTACACCTTC
>NA|TRBV21-1|NA|TRBJ1-6
CARLGTEGDSPLHF
TGTGCCAGACTCGGTACCGAGGGGGATTCACCCCTCCACTTT
>NA|TRBV7-2|NA|TRBJ2-7
CASSSTGHSSYEQYF
TGTGCCAGCAGCTCCACGGGACATTCCTCCTACGAGCAGTACTTC
>NA|TRBV7-9|NA|TRBJ2-7
CASSLGSAEQYF
TGTGCCAGCAGCTTAGGGTCGGCCGAGCAGTACTTC
>NA|TRBV18|NA|TRBJ2-5
CASSPTAQETQYF
TGTGCCAGCTCACCGACAGCCCAAGAGACCCAGTACTTC
>NA|TRBV5-5|NA|TRBJ2-7
CASSLSYLAGIEQYF
TGTGCCAGCAGCTTGAGCTATCTGGCAGGGATCGAGCAGTACTTC
>NA|TRBV11-3|NA|TRBJ2-1
CASSLGQGSYNEQFF
TGTGCCAGCAGCTTAGGGCAGGGATCCTACAATGAGCAGTTCTTC
>NA|TRBV29-1|NA|TRBJ2-5
CSVSPPQETQYF
TGCAGCGTTTCTCCTCCCCAAGAGACCCAGTACTTC
>NA|TRBV7-2|NA|TRBJ1-5
CASSTRRDQPQHF
TGTGCCAGCAGCACGCGCAGGGACCAGCCCCAGCATTTT
>NA|TRBV2|NA|TRBJ2-1
CASSEQSLYNEQFF
TGTGCCAGCAGTGAACAATCCCTTTACAATGAGCAGTTCTTC
>TRBD1|TRBV30|NA|TRBJ1-5
CAWSATTGDQPQHF
TGTGCCTGGAGTGCTACTACAGGGGACCAGCCCCAGCATTTT
>TRBD1|TRBV9|NA|TRBJ1-1
CASSTGQGQTEAFF
TGTGCCAGCAGCACCGGACAGGGGCAAACTGAAGCTTTCTTT
>NA|TRBV4-2|NA|TRBJ1-2
CASTPELPSNYGYTF
TGTGCCAGCACCCCTGAGTTGCCCTCAAACTATGGCTACACCTTC
>TRBD1|TRBV7-9|NA|TRBJ1-3
CASSHRGVSGNTIYF
TGTGCCAGCAGCCACAGGGGCGTCTCTGGAAACACCATATATTTT
>NA|TRBV20-1|NA|TRBJ2-1
CSGSFGIEQFF
TGCAGTGGGTCATTCGGGATTGAGCAGTTCTTC
>NA|TRBV30|NA|TRBJ1-1
CAWEGSMNTEAFF
TGTGCCTGGGAAGGGAGCATGAACACTGAAGCTTTCTTT
>NA|TRBV30|NA|TRBJ1-6
CAWSVLRGWDSPLHF
TGTGCCTGGAGTGTACTTAGGGGGTGGGATTCACCCCTCCACTTT
>NA|TRBV9|NA|TRBJ1-3
CASSPERAANSGNTIYF
TGTGCCAGCAGCCCGGAAAGGGCAGCTAACTCTGGAAACACCATATATTTT
>TRBD1|TRBV7-6|few|TRBJ1-2
CASRGQAPVYGYTF
TGTGCCAGCAGGGGACAGGCTCCCGTCTATGGCTACACCTTC
>NA|TRBV7-2|NA|TRBJ1-6
CASSTPPSERSPLHF
TGTGCCAGCAGCACACCACCCTCGGAGCGGTCACCCCTCCACTTT
>NA|TRBV9|NA|TRBJ1-5
CASSVGRGWGQPQHF
TGTGCCAGCAGCGTAGGCCGCGGGTGGGGTCAGCCCCAGCATTTT
>TRBD1|TRBV2|NA|TRBJ1-1
CASSRGQLTEAFF
TGTGCCAGCAGTAGGGGACAGTTGACTGAAGCTTTCTTT
>TRBD1|TRBV5-4|NA|TRBJ2-1
CASSLETGAYNEQFF
TGTGCCAGCAGCTTGGAGACAGGGGCCTACAATGAGCAGTTCTTC
>NA|TRBV4-1|NA|TRBJ1-5
CASSPGPGDNQPQHF
TGCGCCAGCAGCCCTGGTCCCGGAGACAATCAGCCCCAGCATTTT
>NA|TRBV5-6|few|TRBJ1-1
CASSSLSTGNTEAFF
TGTGCCAGCAGTTCCTTATCTACAGGGAACACTGAAGCTTTCTTT
>TRBD1|TRBV5-1|NA|TRBJ2-3
CASSFTGTGSSTDTQYF
TGCGCCAGCAGCTTCACCGGGACAGGGTCTAGCACAGATACGCAGTATTTT
>TRBD1|TRBV5-8|NA|TRBJ2-5
CASRYSTGSLIRETQYF
TGTGCCAGCAGATATTCGACAGGGAGCTTAATTCGGGAGACCCAGTACTTC
>NA|TRBV18|NA|TRBJ2-7
CASSPRRDNYEQYF
TGTGCCAGCTCACCACGGAGGGACAACTACGAACAGTACTTC
>NA|TRBV29-1|NA|TRBJ1-1
CSGRGEGGSMNTEAFF
TGCAGCGGTCGCGGTGAAGGGGGGTCGATGAACACTGAAGCTTTCTTT